The next 27 T cell receptor beta chains were all read from a single sample in a study of CD4 T cells in relation to SARS-CoV-2 and coronaviruses. No cognate antigen is known for these TCRs. This table comes from immunoSEQ multiplex PCR, and its TCRdb copy is limited to in-frame clones, with some not included. The sample carries about 20,000 clones, about 73% recorded once. The unexposed donors gave CD4+ T cells in about 2011-2018, prior to COVID-19. After 10 to 11 days of culture, CD4+ T cells were isolated. Sequenced input: CD4+ T cells from PBMCs, cultured in vitro. Receptors were obtained from a human donor in good health.

This clone has only one observation. V is TRBV7-2 and J is TRBJ1-5; TRBD1 might be the D (5 bases). Trimming pared 8 bases from V and 9 bases from J, leaving 20 bases between. This CDR3 comprises 14 residues. Germline V gives CDR1 SGHTA, CDR2 FQGNSA. CDR3 sequence: CASGTAWGPGPQHF. The DNA for the CDR3 is TGTGCCAGCGGGACCGCGTGGGGCCCCGGGCCCCAGCATTTT.

This clone has more than one count but fewer than ten. The rearrangement uses TRBV3-1 (or the pseudogene TRBV3-2) and TRBJ1-5, with unresolved D. The V gene lost 4 bases and the J gene lost 4 bases, with 14 bases spanning the gap. Germline V gives CDR1 LGHDT, CDR2 YNNKEL (reference sequence). The CDR3 contains 15 residues. CDR3 loop: CASSLSRPPNQPQHF. The CDR3 DNA follows: TGTGCCAGCAGCCTGAGCCGGCCCCCTAATCAGCCCCAGCATTTT.

The genes are TRBV5-6 and TRBJ2-5; the D gene is possibly TRBD2 (5 bases). Between the trimmed V and J ends, which lost 2 bases and 1 base, there was a span of 15 bases. CDR3 length: 16 residues. Germline CDR1 and CDR2: SGHDT and YYEEEE. CDR3 DNA sequence: TGTGCCAGCAGCTTAGGAACCGGACTCATCCAAGAGACCCAGTACTTC. The encoded protein is CASSLGTGLIQETQYF.

The V gene is TRBV6-2 or TRBV6-3, the J gene TRBJ2-2, with D possibly TRBD2 on 6 matching bases. This CDR3 is built from 16 residues. CDR1 is MNHEY, CDR2 SVGEGT, per germline. The V and J ends lost 6 bases and 7 bases respectively, with 21 bases between them. The CDR3 is CASSDPRRRVIGELFF. The CDR3 nucleotides read TGTGCCAGCAGCGATCCAAGAAGGAGGGTTATCGGGGAGCTGTTTTTT.

This clone is a singleton in its sample. The V gene is TRBV28, the J gene TRBJ1-1; D unclear. Trimming removed 5 bases from V and 4 bases from J, with 5 bases in between. This CDR3 is 11 amino acids long. CDR1 MDHEN and CDR2 SYDVKM come from the germline V gene. CDR3 sequence: CASSRFTEAFF. The CDR3 coding sequence is TGTGCCAGCAGTCGGTTCACTGAAGCTTTCTTT. Variable domain in full (rest from reference TRBV28 and TRBJ1-1): DVKVTQSSRYLVKRTGEKVFLECVQDMDHENMFWYRQDPGLGLRLIYFSYDVKMKEKGDIPEGYSVSREKKERFSLILESASTNQTSMYLCASSRFTEAFFGQGTRLTVV.

This CDR3 is CASSLRLAGNTGELFF. CDR3 nucleotides: TGTGCCAGCAGCCTGAGGCTAGCGGGGAACACCGGGGAGCTGTTTTTT. The rearrangement uses TRBV7-7 and TRBJ2-2, with TRBD2 identical over 8 bases. V was clipped by 5 bases and J by 1 base; unmatched bases: 6. CDR3 size: 16 residues. Germline V gene lookup returns CDR1 SSHAT and CDR2 FNYEAQ (reference sequence). The variable domain in full, with the rest retrieved from reference TRBV7-7 and TRBJ2-2, is GAGVSQSPRYKVTKRGQDVTLRCDPISSHATLYWYQQALGQGPEFLTYFNYEAQPDKSGLPSDRFSAERPEGSISTLTIQRTEQRDSAMYRCASSLRLAGNTGELFFGEGSRLTVL.

The rearrangement links TRBV7-8 to TRBJ2-5; 14 bases are a match to TRBD2. With V trimmed by 5 bases and J by 4 bases, 6 bases remained unmatched. Germline CDR1 and CDR2: SGHVS and FQNEAQ. This CDR3 spans 16 amino acids. The CDR3 spells CASSILTSGRVETQYF. DNA of the CDR3: TGTGCCAGCAGCATCCTGACTAGCGGGAGGGTAGAGACCCAGTACTTC.

The chain joins TRBV6-5 to TRBJ1-1, with D possibly matching TRBD1 (5 bases). CDR1 MNHEY and CDR2 SVGAGI come from the germline V gene. The CDR3 spans 12 residues. V lost 6 bases and J 4 bases, leaving 9 bases between the germline ends. As DNA, the CDR3 is TGTGCCAGCAGCTTTGGGGGCACTGAAGCTTTCTTT. This encodes CASSFGGTEAFF.

The rearrangement uses TRBV4-3 and TRBJ2-6, with TRBD2 matching over 9 bases. Germline V lookup: CDR1 LGHNA, CDR2 YSLEER. V gave up 5 bases and J gave up 2 bases; unmatched junction bases: 19. The CDR3 extends over 21 amino acids. The CDR3 here is CASSSRFLDGRLAAGANVLTF. The CDR3 nucleotides are TGCGCCAGCAGCTCCCGCTTCCTTGACGGCAGACTAGCGGCTGGGGCCAACGTCCTGACTTTC.

This clone has just one count. CDR3 protein: CASITTGDPGQPQHF. CDR3 DNA: TGTGCCAGTATCACCACAGGGGACCCCGGGCAGCCCCAGCATTTT. The V and J genes are TRBV19 and TRBJ1-5, with 7 bases that match TRBD1. Germline lookup yields CDR1 LNHDA and CDR2 SQIVND (reference sequence). CDR3 length equals 15 residues. The V segment lost 7 bases and the J segment 7 bases; nucleotides outside the gene matches: 13.

V gene TRBV9 combines with J gene TRBJ2-7; D unresolved. The CDR3 runs 12 residues. Trimming removed 9 bases at V and 4 bases at J, with 14 bases between. Per germline, CDR1 SGDLS and CDR2 YYNGEE. The CDR3 here is CAIPPWYYEQYF. The DNA of the CDR3 is TGTGCCATCCCACCTTGGTATTACGAGCAGTACTTC.

There are a few counts of this clone. The chain carries TRBV7-2 and TRBJ1-6, with unresolved D. The CDR3 contains 14 residues. CDR1 is SGHTA and CDR2 is FQGNSA in the germline V gene. V shed 1 base and J shed 3 bases, with 4 bases lying between them. In DNA form, the CDR3 reads TGTGCCAGCAGCTTAGGAGGCTATAATTCACCCCTCCACTTT. Protein: CASSLGGYNSPLHF.

V usage is TRBV6-2 or TRBV6-3 and J usage is TRBJ2-3; 9 positions agree with TRBD2. V lost 0 bases, J lost 4 bases, and 8 bases stayed unmatched. The germline V gene encodes CDR1 MNHEY and CDR2 SVGEGT. The CDR3 covers 17 residues. The CDR3 sequence: CASSYSWAGGHADTQYF. CDR3 DNA sequence: TGTGCCAGCAGTTACTCGTGGGCGGGAGGGCACGCAGATACGCAGTATTTT.

The chain has TRBV7-8 and TRBJ2-6; the D gene is possibly TRBD2 (5 bases). Germline V CDR1 and CDR2: SGHVS, FQNEAQ. The CDR3 sequence is 18 residues long. The germline V and J ends were trimmed by 2 bases and 0 bases, with 14 bases remaining between them. The CDR3 DNA reads TGTGCCAGCAGCTTAAGGTGGCTGGGGAGCTCTGGGGCCAACGTCCTGACTTTC. Residues: CASSLRWLGSSGANVLTF.

The chain uses TRBV11-2 and TRBJ2-1; 11 bases map to TRBD2. The CDR3 has 16 amino acids. J was trimmed by 7 bases and V by 5 bases; bases with no gene match: 10. CDR1 SGHAT and CDR2 FQNNGV come from the germline V gene. The chain's CDR3 is CASSPSSGGFMNEQFF. CDR3 nucleotide sequence: TGTGCCAGCAGCCCCTCTAGCGGGGGGTTCATGAATGAGCAGTTCTTC.

The CDR3 protein is CASSPLRQEAFF. CDR3 DNA: TGTGCCAGCAGCCCCCTCAGGCAAGAAGCTTTCTTT. The chain has TRBV12-3 or TRBV12-4 and TRBJ1-1, with unresolved D. The CDR3 extends over 12 amino acids. Trimming shortened V by 6 bases and J by 8 bases, and 13 bases separated the two germline ends.

The V call is TRBV20-1, the J call TRBJ1-2; 7 bases align to TRBD1. In germline, CDR1 is DFQATT, CDR2 SNEGSKA (reference sequence). This CDR3 region has 10 residues. J gave up 8 bases and V 6 bases, and 3 bases lay outside the gene matches. CDR3 protein: CSAGGAGYTF. DNA for the CDR3: TGCAGTGCAGGGGGCGCCGGCTACACCTTC.

The CDR3 DNA sequence: TGTGCCAGCAGCGCTAGCCCCAATTCACCCCTCCACTTT. Amino acid sequence: CASSASPNSPLHF. The chain has TRBV7-2 and TRBJ1-6, with unresolved D. The CDR3 length is 13 residues. Deletions cut 5 bases from V and 7 bases from J, with 9 bases between. Germline CDR1 reads SGHTA; CDR2 reads FQGNSA.

The J gene is TRBJ1-1, the V gene TRBV5-1; 7 nucleotides align to TRBD1. Germline V gene data show CDR1 as SGHRS and CDR2 as YFSETQ. J lost 6 bases, V lost 1 base, and 12 bases had no gene match. CDR3 length equals 16 residues. CDR3: CASSLMGGRGWAEAFF. CDR3 sequence (DNA): TGCGCCAGCAGCTTGATGGGCGGCAGGGGGTGGGCTGAAGCTTTCTTT.

This clone was counted only a few times. The CDR3 DNA is TGTGCCAGCAGTGAAGCGGCAGGGAAAGGGAACTACGAGCAGTACTTC. Translated: CASSEAAGKGNYEQYF. J is TRBJ2-7 and V is TRBV25-1, with D tentatively TRBD1 (5 bases). The V gene's germline CDR1 is MGHDK and CDR2 SYGVNS. V was pared by 2 bases and J by 3 bases, with 17 bases between. The CDR3 has 16 residues.

The chain carries TRBV30 and TRBJ2-7; 10 bases are shared with TRBD1. The J segment lost 5 bases and the V segment lost 0 bases, leaving 4 bases of the junction unmatched. The CDR3 is 14 residues long. Germline assignment: CDR1 GTSNPN and CDR2 SVGIG (reference sequence). CDR3 amino acids: CAWSVRGTGDEQYF. As DNA, the CDR3 is TGTGCCTGGAGTGTAAGGGGGACAGGGGACGAGCAGTACTTC. Full variable domain (missing parts from reference TRBV30 and TRBJ2-7): SQTIHQWPATLVQPVGSPLSLECTVEGTSNPNLYWYRQAAGRGLQLLFYSVGIGQISSEVPQNLSASRPQDRQFILSSKKLLLSDSGFYLCAWSVRGTGDEQYFGPGTRLTVT.

The chain links TRBV9 to TRBJ1-3; the D gene is possibly TRBD1 (5 bases). The CDR3 runs to 14 residues. Looked up from germline, CDR1 is SGDLS and CDR2 is YYNGEE. The ends were cut back, 2 bases at V and 9 bases at J, with 15 bases in the middle. The CDR3 region has the DNA TGTGCCAGCAGCGTTTTGACAGAGCGGTCCACCATATATTTT. Its protein is CASSVLTERSTIYF.

This chain uses TRBV7-2 with TRBJ1-1; D is undetermined. CDR1 and CDR2 (germline): SGHTA, FQGNSA. V lost 0 bases, J lost 6 bases, and 14 bases lay in between. The CDR3 sequence is 15 residues long. Written as DNA, the CDR3 is TGTGCCAGCAGCTTAGCCTGGAGTCAAGTCTCTGAAGCTTTCTTT. Amino acids: CASSLAWSQVSEAFF.

This clone was seen a single time. The rearrangement links TRBV2 to TRBJ2-1; D not resolved. The CDR3 has 14 amino acids. Germline CDR1 and CDR2: SNHLY and FYNNEI. V was shortened by 2 bases and J by 2 bases, with 7 bases between the two germline ends. The CDR3 DNA follows: TGTGCCAGCAGTGAACGCACTGCCTACAATGAGCAGTTCTTC. Its protein is CASSERTAYNEQFF.

The chain is built from TRBV6-2 or TRBV6-3 and TRBJ1-2; no clear D. Germline V CDR1 and CDR2: MNHEY, SVGEGT. V dropped 0 bases and J dropped 8 bases, with 7 bases sitting between them. The CDR3 consists of 12 residues. The CDR3 coding sequence is TGTGCCAGCAGTTACTCCGGGCCCGGCTACACCTTC. Amino acids: CASSYSGPGYTF.

This clone has a handful of counts. The CDR3 spells CASSQFGTDGYTF. DNA of the CDR3: TGCGCCAGCAGCCAATTTGGGACAGATGGCTACACCTTC. This rearrangement joins TRBV4-1 to TRBJ1-2, with 7 bases lining up with TRBD1. The CDR3 is 13 residues long. Germline values: CDR1 MGHRA, CDR2 YSYEKL. Trimming removed 2 bases from V and 6 bases from J; junction bases left unmatched: 3.

The V call is TRBV19, the J call TRBJ1-3; possible D gene TRBD1, 6 bases. This CDR3 region has 15 residues. In germline, CDR1 is LNHDA, CDR2 SQIVND (reference sequence). V lost 5 bases to trimming and J lost 0 bases, with 11 bases between them. The DNA for the CDR3 is TGTGCCAGTAGTGTTCAGGGGCCCTCTGGAAACACCATATATTTT. Protein: CASSVQGPSGNTIYF.